Listed here is a single T cell receptor (beta chain). This CDR3 is built from 14 residues. The V gene lost 2 bases and the J gene lost 4 bases, with 12 bases spanning the gap. Germline V gene lookup returns CDR1 SGHTA and CDR2 FQGTGA. This sample stems from a study of blood T cell repertoires in COVID-19. Study-wide background: Sources were T cells, B-cell-depleted T cells, or PBMCs; the material itself was cDNA or gDNA.

Per the original data handling: Estimation of nucleated cell counts was performed using reference gene primer amplification. Clones were read by immunoSEQ multiplex PCR, and TCRdb kept only the in-frame ones, dropping some. The DNA gave D and trimming, while V, J and clone size come from that table. The table records about 72,000 clones, about nine tenths of them present only once. Sequencing was done on a sample of peripheral blood. The chain has TRBV7-3 and TRBJ2-7; weak D call: TRBD2 (6 bases). This receptor was obtained from a man between 65 and 79 years old with active or convalescent COVID-19. The CDR3: CASSLGGTPYEQYF. The CDR3 nucleotides are TGTGCCAGCAGCTTAGGCGGGACCCCATACGAGCAGTACTTC.